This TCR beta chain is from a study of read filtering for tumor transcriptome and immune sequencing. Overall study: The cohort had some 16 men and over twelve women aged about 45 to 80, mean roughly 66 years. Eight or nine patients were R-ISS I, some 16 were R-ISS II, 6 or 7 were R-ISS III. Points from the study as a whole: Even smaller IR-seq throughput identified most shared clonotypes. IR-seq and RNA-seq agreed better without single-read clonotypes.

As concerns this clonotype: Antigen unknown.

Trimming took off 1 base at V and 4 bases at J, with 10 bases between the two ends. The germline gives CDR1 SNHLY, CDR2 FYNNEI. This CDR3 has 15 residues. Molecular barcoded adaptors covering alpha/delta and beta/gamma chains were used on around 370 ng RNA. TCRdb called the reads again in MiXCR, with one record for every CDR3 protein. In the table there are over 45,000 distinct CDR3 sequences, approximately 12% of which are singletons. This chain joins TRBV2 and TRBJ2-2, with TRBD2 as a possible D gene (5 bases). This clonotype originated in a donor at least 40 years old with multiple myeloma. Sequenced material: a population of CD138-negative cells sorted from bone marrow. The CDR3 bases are TGTGCCAGCAGTGAAGGGCTAGCTTCCACCGGGGAGCTGTTTTTT. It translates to CASSEGLASTGELFF.